Listed here are 19 T cell receptor beta chains from one sample, sequenced in a study of metastatic and nonmetastatic thyroid tumors. MiXCR re-clonotyped the PCR reads for TCRdb. The sample records roughly 24,000 clones, roughly 21% being singletons. Thyroid surgery was preceded by no treatment in any patient. The source material was blood. These TCRs come from a male donor with papillary thyroid cancer or a benign thyroid nodule (not recorded which). Some clones in this sample may be carry-over from other donors' samples.

The rearrangement links TRBV5-5 to TRBJ1-2; D is uncertain. The CDR3 contains 15 residues. The germline CDR1 and CDR2 sequences are SGHKS and YYEKEE (reference sequence). With 2 bases removed from V and 6 bases from J, the gap between germline ends came to 17 bases. CDR3 in DNA: TGTGCCAGCAGCTTCCAAGGGCGACTGAGTGATGGCTACACCTTC. Residues: CASSFQGRLSDGYTF.

In its sample, this clone was seen many times. The chain combines TRBV6-1 with TRBJ1-6; TRBD1 matches 7 bases. The V gene's germline CDR1 is MNHNS and CDR2 SASEGT. The CDR3 is 16 amino acids. V dropped 6 bases and J dropped 7; count of bases not matched to a gene: 12. The CDR3, as DNA: TGTGCCAGCAGCCCCACAGGGGCTGGCACAAATTCACCCCTCCACTTT. Protein sequence: CASSPTGAGTNSPLHF.

The J gene is TRBJ2-3, the V gene TRBV4-1; the D is unclear. The germline V and J ends were trimmed by 0 bases and 5 bases, with 9 bases remaining between them. The CDR3 has 14 residues. Germline CDR1 is MGHRA and CDR2 is YSYEKL. The CDR3 loop reads CASSQEIRIDTQYF. CDR3 in DNA: TGCGCCAGCAGCCAAGAAATACGCATAGATACGCAGTATTTT.

The chain carries TRBV6-2 or TRBV6-3 and TRBJ2-7; 12 nucleotides match TRBD2. CDR3 length: 16 amino acids. V gave up 7 bases and J gave up 3 bases; unmatched junction bases: 10. Germline V CDR1 and CDR2: MNHEY, SVGEGT. CDR3 nucleotides: TGTGCCAGCACTCGACCCGGACTAGCGGGGATCTACGAGCAGTACTTC. Translated, it gives CASTRPGLAGIYEQYF.

The chain carries TRBV20-1 and TRBJ1-4; 7 bases fit TRBD1. Unmatched junction bases numbered 5, after V lost 0 bases and J lost 4 bases. The germline V gene encodes CDR1 DFQATT and CDR2 SNEGSKA (reference sequence). The CDR3 runs to 15 residues. CDR3 amino acids: CSARDGGTVNEKLFF. The DNA of the CDR3 is TGCAGTGCTAGAGATGGTGGGACAGTTAATGAAAAACTGTTTTTT.

V gene TRBV3-1 combines with J gene TRBJ1-2, with D possibly TRBD1 on 5 matching bases. With 1 base removed from V and 7 bases from J, the gap between germline ends came to 7 bases. The germline V gene has CDR1 LGHDT and CDR2 YNNKEL (reference sequence). The CDR3 runs 12 residues. The DNA for the CDR3 is TGTGCCAGCAGCCAAGCGACAGCTGGCTACACCTTC. Translated, it gives CASSQATAGYTF.

This clone is termed medium-sized. The chain uses TRBV27 and TRBJ2-7; 11 positions match TRBD2. J gave up 7 bases and V 6 bases, and 20 bases lay outside the gene matches. Germline-derived CDR1 and CDR2 are MNHEY and SMNVEV (reference sequence). There are 18 residues in the CDR3. The CDR3 reads CASRKGSSGRAGFGEQYF. The CDR3 DNA sequence: TGTGCCAGCAGGAAGGGTAGTAGCGGGAGGGCAGGGTTCGGGGAGCAGTACTTC.

The V and J genes are TRBV11-3 and TRBJ1-3; D call uncertain. Trimming removed 5 bases from V and 3 bases from J, with 14 bases in between. Germline V CDR1 and CDR2: SGHNT, YENEEA. The CDR3 covers 15 residues. CDR3 coding DNA: TGTGCCAGCAGCCCGGGGTCCTTGGGTGGAAACACCATATATTTT. Translated, it gives CASSPGSLGGNTIYF.

This clone was recorded at least ten times. This rearrangement joins TRBV7-2 to TRBJ2-1; no firm D call. Trimming cost V 1 base and J 6 bases, with 10 bases left between them. This CDR3 spans 14 amino acids. Looked up from germline, CDR1 is SGHTA and CDR2 is FQGNSA. The CDR3 nucleotides read TGTGCCAGCAGCTTAGGGGCAGCTACCAATGAGCAGTTCTTC. Translated, it gives CASSLGAATNEQFF.

The chain uses TRBV5-1 and TRBJ2-3; 14 bases agree with TRBD2. CDR3 length: 15 amino acids. Germline V CDR1 and CDR2: SGHRS, YFSETQ. The junction had 5 bases not matched to a gene; V was cut back by 4 bases and J by 7 bases. DNA for the CDR3: TGCGCCAGCAGCAGGGGACTAGCGGGAGAATATACGCAGTATTTT. Translating it yields CASSRGLAGEYTQYF.

This clone was detected only a few times. This CDR3 is missing its conserved last phenylalanine or tryptophan, likely due to a read error. V is TRBV6-1 and J is TRBJ2-2; a weak D match, TRBD2 (5 bases). CDR1 and CDR2 from the germline V gene are MNHNS and SASEGT. The CDR3 loop spans 15 amino acids. V was trimmed by 2 bases and J by 8 bases, leaving 15 bases between them. In DNA, the CDR3 is TGTGCCAGCAGTGAAAGCGGAAAGAGCACAGGGGAGCTGTTTTCT. This translates into CASSESGKSTGELFS.

This clone was seen at least ten times. V gene TRBV5-1 combines with J gene TRBJ2-5, with a tentative D call TRBD1 (6 bases). From germline, CDR1 is SGHRS and CDR2 YFSETQ. CDR3 length equals 20 residues. Trimming removed 2 bases from V and 1 base from J, with 27 bases in between. The CDR3: CASSFRLITDLGAPQETQYF. As DNA, the CDR3 is TGCGCCAGCAGCTTCAGGCTAATTACAGATCTGGGGGCCCCCCAAGAGACCCAGTACTTC.

This clone came up many times. V gene TRBV9 combines with J gene TRBJ2-3, with TRBD2 as a possible D gene (6 bases). The V end lost 0 bases, the J end lost 1 base, and 9 bases lay between the germline ends. CDR3 length equals 15 residues. The germline CDR1 and CDR2 sequences are SGDLS and YYNGEE. Written as DNA, the CDR3 is TGTGCCAGCAGCGTAGACGTAGCGGGCACAGATACGCAGTATTTT. Translated: CASSVDVAGTDTQYF.

As concerns this clone: Mismatch with germline at one junction end may stem from a read error. The chain couples TRBV7-6 to TRBJ2-1; D might be TRBD2 (6 bases). There are 16 residues in the CDR3. Per the germline V gene, CDR1 is SGHVS and CDR2 is FNYEAQ. The CDR3 here is CASSLTPGLGGGEQLF. The CDR3 DNA reads TGTGCCAGCAGCCTAACTCCGGGACTCGGGGGAGGTGAGCAGTTATTC.

In this sample, this clone turned up many times. V gene TRBV7-9 combines with J gene TRBJ1-1, with a weak D call TRBD1 (5 bases). Germline lookup yields CDR1 SEHNR and CDR2 FQNEAQ (reference sequence). The CDR3 loop spans 12 amino acids. Trimming took 6 bases from V and 10 from J, leaving 15 bases between them. Written as DNA, the CDR3 is TGTGCCAGCAGTTCAGATTCAGGGAGAGCTTTCTTT. It yields the protein CASSSDSGRAFF.

This clone was picked up many times. The chain couples TRBV7-2 to TRBJ2-7; D gene unclear. This CDR3 contains 16 residues. Germline-derived CDR1 and CDR2 are SGHTA and FQGNSA. Deletions cut 0 bases from V and 1 base from J, with 13 bases between. The CDR3, as DNA: TGTGCCAGCAGCTTAGCGAGTGGCACTGCTTCCTACGAGCAGTACTTC. Encoded protein: CASSLASGTASYEQYF.

As regards this clone: A read error may account for a junction end that differs from germline. The genes are TRBV6-4 and TRBJ2-1; 11 bases map to TRBD2. Germline CDR1 and CDR2: MRHNA and SNTAGT. This CDR3 is 14 amino acids long. The CDR3 DNA sequence: TGTGCCAGCAGTGGCGGTACTAGCGGGAGTGAGAAGTTCTTC. Translated: CASSGGTSGSEKFF.

This rearrangement joins TRBV20-1 to TRBJ2-6; D unresolved. The V end lost 3 bases, the J end lost 0 bases, and 3 bases lay between the germline ends. The germline CDR1 and CDR2 sequences are DFQATT and SNEGSKA (reference sequence). The CDR3 loop spans 13 amino acids. The DNA of the CDR3 is TGCAGTGCTAGGTTCTCTGGGGCCAACGTCCTGACTTTC. Amino acids: CSARFSGANVLTF.

This clone was detected only once. The rearrangement links TRBV30 to TRBJ1-2, with D uncertain. The CDR3 is 12 residues long. Germline loops: CDR1 GTSNPN, CDR2 SVGIG (reference sequence). The V end lost 4 bases, the J end lost 0 bases, and 6 bases lay between the germline ends. The CDR3 nucleotides are TGTGCCTGGACGTTAGCTAACTATGGCTACACCTTC. Amino acids: CAWTLANYGYTF.